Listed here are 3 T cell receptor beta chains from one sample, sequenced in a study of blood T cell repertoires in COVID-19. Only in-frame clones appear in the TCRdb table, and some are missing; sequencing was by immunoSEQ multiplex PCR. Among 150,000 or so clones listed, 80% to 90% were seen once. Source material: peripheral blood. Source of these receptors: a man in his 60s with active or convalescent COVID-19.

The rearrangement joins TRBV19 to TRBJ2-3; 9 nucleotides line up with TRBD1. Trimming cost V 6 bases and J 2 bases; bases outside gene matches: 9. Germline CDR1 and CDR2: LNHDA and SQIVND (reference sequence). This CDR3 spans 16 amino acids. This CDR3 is CASRPDGTGITDTQYF. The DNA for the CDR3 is TGTGCCAGTAGACCAGACGGGACAGGGATCACAGATACGCAGTATTTT.

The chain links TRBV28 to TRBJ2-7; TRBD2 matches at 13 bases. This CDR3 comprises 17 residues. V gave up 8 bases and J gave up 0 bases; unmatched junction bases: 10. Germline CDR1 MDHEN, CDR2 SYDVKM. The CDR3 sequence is CASSHGGLAGSSYEQYF. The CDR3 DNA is TGTGCCAGCTCTCATGGGGGACTAGCGGGGAGCTCCTACGAGCAGTACTTC. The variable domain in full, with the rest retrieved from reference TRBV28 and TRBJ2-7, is DVKVTQSSRYLVKRTGEKVFLECVQDMDHENMFWYRQDPGLGLRLIYFSYDVKMKEKGDIPEGYSVSREKKERFSLILESASTNQTSMYLCASSHGGLAGSSYEQYFGPGTRLTVT.

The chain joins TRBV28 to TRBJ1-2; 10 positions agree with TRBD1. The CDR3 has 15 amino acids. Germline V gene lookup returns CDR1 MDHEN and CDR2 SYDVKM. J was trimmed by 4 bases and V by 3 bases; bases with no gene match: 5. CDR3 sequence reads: CASSLRQGASYGYTF. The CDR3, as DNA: TGTGCCAGCAGTTTGCGACAGGGGGCTAGCTATGGCTACACCTTC.